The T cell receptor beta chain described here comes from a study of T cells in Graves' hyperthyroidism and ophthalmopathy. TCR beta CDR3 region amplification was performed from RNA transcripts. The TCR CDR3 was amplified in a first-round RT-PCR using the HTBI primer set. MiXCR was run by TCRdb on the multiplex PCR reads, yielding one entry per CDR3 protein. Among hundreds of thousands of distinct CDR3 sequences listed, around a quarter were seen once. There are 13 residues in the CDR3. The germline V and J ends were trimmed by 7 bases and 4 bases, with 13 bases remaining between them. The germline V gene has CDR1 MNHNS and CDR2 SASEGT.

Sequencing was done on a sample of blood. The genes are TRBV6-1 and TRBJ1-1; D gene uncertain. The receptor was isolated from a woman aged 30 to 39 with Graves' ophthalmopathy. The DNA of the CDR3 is TGTGCCAGCACCCGCTTGGGAGGCACTGAAGCTTTCTTT. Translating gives CASTRLGGTEAFF.